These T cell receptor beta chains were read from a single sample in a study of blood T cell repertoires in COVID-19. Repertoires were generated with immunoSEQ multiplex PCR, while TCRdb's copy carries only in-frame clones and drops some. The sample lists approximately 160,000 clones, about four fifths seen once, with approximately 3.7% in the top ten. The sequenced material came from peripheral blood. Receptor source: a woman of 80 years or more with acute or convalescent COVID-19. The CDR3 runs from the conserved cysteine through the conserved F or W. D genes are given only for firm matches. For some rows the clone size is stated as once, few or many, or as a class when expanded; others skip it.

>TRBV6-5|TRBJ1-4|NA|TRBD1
CASSYLGQSNEKLFF
TGTGCCAGCAGTTATTTGGGACAGTCTAATGAAAAACTGTTTTTT
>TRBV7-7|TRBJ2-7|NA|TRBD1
CASSLGAGGSYEQYF
TGTGCTAGCAGCTTAGGTGCAGGGGGTAGCTACGAGCAGTACTTC
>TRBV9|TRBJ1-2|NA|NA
CASGLQGGYTF
TGTGCCAGCGGTTTGCAGGGTGGCTACACCTTC
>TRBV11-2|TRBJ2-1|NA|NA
CASSTNHGNEQFF
TGTGCCAGCAGCACTAACCACGGTAATGAGCAGTTCTTC
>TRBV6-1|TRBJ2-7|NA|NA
CASSEASGRTYEQYF
TGTGCCAGCAGTGAAGCTAGCGGAAGGACCTACGAGCAGTACTTC
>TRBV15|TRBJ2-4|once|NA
CATRRVWTEGNIQYF
TGTGCCACCAGACGAGTATGGACAGAGGGAAACATTCAGTACTTC
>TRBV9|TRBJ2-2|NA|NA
CASRQGDTGELFF
TGTGCCAGCAGACAGGGTGACACCGGGGAGCTGTTTTTT
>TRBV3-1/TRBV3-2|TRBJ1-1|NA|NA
CASSQGTLNTEAFF
TGTGCCAGCAGCCAAGGCACGCTAAACACTGAAGCTTTCTTT
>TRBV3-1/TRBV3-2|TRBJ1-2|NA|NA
CASSPAGVGYTF
TGTGCCAGCAGCCCGGCAGGGGTTGGCTACACCTTC
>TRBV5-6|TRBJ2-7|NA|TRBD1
CASSLQRTGTYEQYF
TGTGCCAGCAGCTTGCAGCGGACAGGTACCTACGAGCAGTACTTC
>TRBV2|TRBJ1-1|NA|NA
CASSVSKNTEAFF
TGTGCCAGCAGTGTATCTAAGAACACTGAAGCTTTCTTT
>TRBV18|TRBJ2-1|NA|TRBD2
CASSPPGLAPEQFF
TGTGCCAGCTCACCACCGGGACTAGCGCCCGAGCAGTTCTTC
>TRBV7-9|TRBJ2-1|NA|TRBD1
CASNNRGSSGEQFF
TGTGCCAGCAATAACAGGGGTAGTTCGGGTGAGCAGTTCTTC
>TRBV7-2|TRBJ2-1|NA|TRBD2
CASSLRWGLAGGSYNEQFF
TGTGCCAGCAGCTTAAGGTGGGGGCTAGCGGGAGGTAGCTACAATGAGCAGTTCTTC
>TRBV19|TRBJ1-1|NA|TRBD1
CASSRRGLGTEAFF
TGTGCCAGTAGTAGAAGGGGGCTTGGCACTGAAGCTTTCTTT
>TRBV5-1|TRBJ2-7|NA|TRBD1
CASSDPTGSRVGEQYF
TGCGCCAGCAGCGACCCGACAGGGTCCCGGGTGGGGGAGCAGTACTTC
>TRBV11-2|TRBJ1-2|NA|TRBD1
CASSHTGVGGYTF
TGTGCCAGCAGTCATACAGGGGTCGGCGGCTACACCTTC
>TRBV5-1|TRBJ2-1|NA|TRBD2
CASSLELAEYNEQFF
TGCGCCAGCAGCTTGGAACTAGCGGAATACAATGAGCAGTTCTTC
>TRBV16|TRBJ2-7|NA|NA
CASSQSWTNTYEQYF
TGTGCCAGCAGCCAATCGTGGACAAATACCTACGAGCAGTACTTC
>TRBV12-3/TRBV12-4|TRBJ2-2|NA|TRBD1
CASTPTGVSGLFF
TGTGCCAGCACCCCGACAGGGGTGAGTGGGCTGTTTTTT
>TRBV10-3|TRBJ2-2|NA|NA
CAISDVGAANTGELFF
TGTGCCATCAGTGATGTAGGGGCCGCGAACACCGGGGAGCTGTTTTTT
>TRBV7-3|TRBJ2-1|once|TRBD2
CASSPVPTSGSNEQFF
TGTGCCAGCAGCCCCGTTCCAACTAGCGGGAGCAATGAGCAGTTCTTC